Presented here are 8 T cell receptor beta chains from one specimen sequenced in a study of T cell repertoires in cytomegalovirus infection. These TCRs' antigens remain unknown. TCRdb passed the reads through MiXCR, listing each CDR3 protein once. The sample records around 130,000 distinct CDR3 sequences, around 25% being singletons. The sequenced sample was PBMCs, sequenced either directly or after in vitro stimulation (not recorded which). These receptors were obtained from a human donor in good health (CMV status not recorded). Some clones in this sample may be carry-over from other donors' samples.

The chain carries TRBV5-4 and TRBJ1-2; 7 nucleotides match TRBD1. Germline assignment: CDR1 SGHNT and CDR2 YYREEE (reference sequence). The V gene end was trimmed by 3 bases and the J gene end by 4 bases; junction bases not matched to a gene: 3. This CDR3 spans 13 amino acids. The CDR3 loop reads CASSWRDSYGYTF. In nucleotides, the CDR3 is TGTGCCAGCAGCTGGCGGGACAGCTATGGCTACACCTTC.

This clonotype occurred many times. The rearrangement links TRBV10-3 to TRBJ2-6; a possible D gene is TRBD2 (7 bases). CDR3 size: 16 residues. CDR1 ENHRY and CDR2 SYGVKD come from the germline V gene. V was pared by 6 bases and J by 1 base, with 13 bases between. CDR3: CAIRGGPSSGANVLTF. CDR3 sequence (DNA): TGTGCCATCAGGGGGGGGCCCTCATCTGGGGCCAACGTCCTGACTTTC.

This clonotype came up a few times. V and J are TRBV11-2 and TRBJ2-5; the match to TRBD2 covers 7 bases. Germline-derived CDR1 and CDR2 are SGHAT and FQNNGV. This CDR3 is 14 amino acids long. J was trimmed by 5 bases and V by 1 base; bases with no gene match: 4. The CDR3 loop is CASSLVAGRETQYF. The CDR3, as DNA: TGTGCCAGCAGCTTAGTGGCCGGGAGGGAGACCCAGTACTTC.

This clonotype was counted ten times or more. The CDR3 sequence is CASSRTGDLTEAFF. The CDR3 bases are TGTGCCAGCAGCCGTACAGGGGATCTGACTGAAGCTTTCTTT. V and J are TRBV7-2 and TRBJ1-1, with TRBD1 matching over 7 bases. The CDR3 runs to 14 residues. V lost 5 bases to trimming and J lost 5 bases; unmatched junction nucleotides: 8. CDR1 is SGHTA and CDR2 is FQGNSA in the germline V gene.

The chain carries TRBV19 and TRBJ1-5; maybe TRBD1 (6 bases). The CDR3 contains 18 residues. Germline assignment: CDR1 LNHDA and CDR2 SQIVND (reference sequence). Between the trimmed V and J ends, which lost 9 bases and 2 bases, there was a span of 26 bases. CDR3 residues: CASRQARGDGGGNQPQHF. The CDR3 nucleotides are TGTGCCAGCAGACAGGCCCGAGGGGATGGGGGAGGCAATCAGCCCCAGCATTTT.

This clonotype was picked up many times. The chain has TRBV6-2 or TRBV6-3 and TRBJ2-7, with 13 nucleotides matching TRBD2. Germline V gives CDR1 MNHEY, CDR2 SVGEGT. The CDR3 is made up of 14 amino acids. The trim removed 6 bases at V and 5 bases at J, leaving 4 bases unmatched. The CDR3 sequence: CASSRTSGSHEQYF. The DNA of the CDR3 is TGTGCCAGCAGCCGGACTAGCGGGAGCCACGAGCAGTACTTC.

J is TRBJ1-3 and V is TRBV6-2 or TRBV6-3; D perhaps matches TRBD1 (5 bases). This CDR3 contains 14 residues. The germline V gene has CDR1 MNHEY and CDR2 SVGEGT. V gave up 6 bases and J gave up 4 bases, with 13 bases separating them. The CDR3 DNA follows: TGTGCCAGCAGCACCGGGACCCTAGGAAACACCATATATTTT. This sequence encodes CASSTGTLGNTIYF.

The chain links TRBV7-9 to TRBJ1-2; 8 bases match TRBD1. The V and J ends lost 5 bases and 7 bases, in that order; junction bases with no gene match: 12. This CDR3 is 15 amino acids long. The germline V gene has CDR1 SEHNR and CDR2 FQNEAQ (reference sequence). CDR3: CASSQPLQGEGGYTF. CDR3 in DNA: TGTGCCAGCAGCCAACCACTACAGGGGGAGGGTGGCTACACCTTC.